This T cell receptor beta chain was identified in a study of control samples from healthy donors and cancer patients. Sequencing used immunoSEQ multiplex PCR; TCRdb keeps in-frame clones, though not all of them. The table has some 130,000 clones, about 95% seen once; the top ten hold around 3.6%. Germline V gives CDR1 LNHNV, CDR2 YYDKDF (reference sequence). The ends were cut back, 6 bases at V and 0 bases at J, with 11 bases in the middle. The CDR3 consists of 15 residues. The sequenced sample was blood. The J gene is TRBJ1-4, the V gene TRBV15, with D unclear. The sequence was collected from a young man in good health. The CDR3 here is CATRSLLSTNEKLFF. CDR3 sequence (DNA): TGTGCCACCAGAAGTCTTCTATCAACTAATGAAAAACTGTTTTTT.